A selection of T cell receptor beta chains follows, all from one sample in a study of blood T cell repertoires in COVID-19. Some clones are missing from TCRdb's copy, which holds only in-frame ones; the method was immunoSEQ multiplex PCR. The sample records about 380,000 clones, 88% being singletons. Material for sequencing was PBMCs or T cells enriched from blood (not recorded which). These receptors were obtained from a woman younger than 30 who had recovered from COVID-19. CDR3s include the opening cysteine and the closing phenylalanine or tryptophan. Fields, in order: V gene, J gene, CDR3 protein.

V gene: TRBV19; J gene: TRBJ1-1; CDR3 protein: CASSHTANTEAFF
V gene: TRBV30; J gene: TRBJ1-5; CDR3 protein: CAWRALEGQPQHF
V gene: TRBV9; J gene: TRBJ2-3; CDR3 protein: CASSVARARTDTQYF
V gene: TRBV4-3; J gene: TRBJ2-7; CDR3 protein: CASSIRAGGAYEQYF
V gene: TRBV28; J gene: TRBJ1-1; CDR3 protein: CASSVQQGLGTEAFF
V gene: TRBV5-1; J gene: TRBJ2-7; CDR3 protein: CASNQNGNEQYF
V gene: TRBV5-1; J gene: TRBJ2-7; CDR3 protein: CASSLASTGAYTYEQYF
V gene: TRBV6-5; J gene: TRBJ1-1; CDR3 protein: CASSYGGNPNTEAFF
V gene: TRBV5-1; J gene: TRBJ1-2; CDR3 protein: CASSARQGASYGYTF
V gene: TRBV5-4; J gene: TRBJ2-5; CDR3 protein: CASSRRADQETQYF
V gene: TRBV5-4; J gene: TRBJ2-7; CDR3 protein: CASQLGAYEQYF
V gene: TRBV5-1; J gene: TRBJ1-2; CDR3 protein: CASSPRSSSRWGYTF
V gene: TRBV30; J gene: TRBJ1-1; CDR3 protein: CAWSVGGEAFF
V gene: TRBV15; J gene: TRBJ1-5; CDR3 protein: CATSRTGSTEPQHF
V gene: TRBV30; J gene: TRBJ2-2; CDR3 protein: CAWDPGSTGELFF
V gene: TRBV11-3; J gene: TRBJ2-5; CDR3 protein: CASSLSTSGGGQETQYF